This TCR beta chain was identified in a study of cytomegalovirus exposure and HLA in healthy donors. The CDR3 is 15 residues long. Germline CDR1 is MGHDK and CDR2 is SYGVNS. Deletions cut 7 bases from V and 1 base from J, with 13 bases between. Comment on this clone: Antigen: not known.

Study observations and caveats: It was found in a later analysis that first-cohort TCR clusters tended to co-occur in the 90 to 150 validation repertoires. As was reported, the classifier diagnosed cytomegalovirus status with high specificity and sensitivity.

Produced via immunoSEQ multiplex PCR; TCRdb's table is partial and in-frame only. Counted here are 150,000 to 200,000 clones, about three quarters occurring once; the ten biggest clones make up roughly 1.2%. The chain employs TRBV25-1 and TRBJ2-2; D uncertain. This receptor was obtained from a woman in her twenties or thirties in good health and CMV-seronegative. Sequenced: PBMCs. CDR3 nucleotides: TGTGCCAGCACTACCTCGGGTGTGAACACCGGGGAGCTGTTTTTT. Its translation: CASTTSGVNTGELFF.